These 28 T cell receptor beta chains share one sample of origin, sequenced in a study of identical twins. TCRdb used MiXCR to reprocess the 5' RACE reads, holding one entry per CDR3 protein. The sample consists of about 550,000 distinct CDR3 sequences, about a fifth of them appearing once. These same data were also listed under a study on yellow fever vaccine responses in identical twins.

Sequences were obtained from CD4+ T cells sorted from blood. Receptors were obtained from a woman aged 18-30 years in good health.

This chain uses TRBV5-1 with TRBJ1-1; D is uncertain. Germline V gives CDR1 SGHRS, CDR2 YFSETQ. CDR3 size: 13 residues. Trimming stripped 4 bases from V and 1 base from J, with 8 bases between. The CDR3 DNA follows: TGCGCCAGCAGCAAAGACACGAACACTGAAGCTTTCTTT. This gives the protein CASSKDTNTEAFF.

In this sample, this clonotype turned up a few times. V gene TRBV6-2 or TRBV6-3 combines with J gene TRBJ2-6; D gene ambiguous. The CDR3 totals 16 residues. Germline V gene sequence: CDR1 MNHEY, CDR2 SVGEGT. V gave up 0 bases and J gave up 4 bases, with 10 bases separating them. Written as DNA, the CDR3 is TGTGCCAGCAGTTACTCGACAAGGACCGGGGCCAACGTCCTGACTTTC. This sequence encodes CASSYSTRTGANVLTF.

CDR3 in DNA: TGTGCCAGCTCAAAGGCCCCTCAGGGGGCAACCTACAATGAGCAGTTCTTC. Translated: CASSKAPQGATYNEQFF. V usage is TRBV18 and J usage is TRBJ2-1, with 8 positions matching TRBD1. V lost 5 bases and J lost 2; bases outside the gene matches: 11. The CDR3 runs 17 residues. The germline V gene encodes CDR1 KGHSH and CDR2 LQKENI.

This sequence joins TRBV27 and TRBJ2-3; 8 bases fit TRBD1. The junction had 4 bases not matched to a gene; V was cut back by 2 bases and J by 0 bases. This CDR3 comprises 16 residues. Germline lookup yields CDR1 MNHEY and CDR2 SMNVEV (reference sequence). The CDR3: CASSLRGQVSTDTQYF. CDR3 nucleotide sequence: TGTGCCAGCAGTTTACGGGGACAGGTTAGCACAGATACGCAGTATTTT.

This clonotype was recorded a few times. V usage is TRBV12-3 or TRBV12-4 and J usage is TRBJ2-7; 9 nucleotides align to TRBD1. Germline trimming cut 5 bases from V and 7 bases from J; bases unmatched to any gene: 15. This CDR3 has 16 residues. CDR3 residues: CASSPPLGQGRGEQYF. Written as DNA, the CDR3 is TGTGCCAGCAGTCCTCCCTTGGGACAGGGCAGGGGGGAGCAGTACTTC.

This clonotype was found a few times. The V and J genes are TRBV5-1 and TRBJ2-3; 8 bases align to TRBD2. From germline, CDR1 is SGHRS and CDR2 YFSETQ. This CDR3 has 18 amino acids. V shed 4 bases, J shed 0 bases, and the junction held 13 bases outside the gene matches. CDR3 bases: TGCGCCAGCAGCCCAACGGGGATAGCGGGGTATAGCACAGATACGCAGTATTTT. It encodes CASSPTGIAGYSTDTQYF.

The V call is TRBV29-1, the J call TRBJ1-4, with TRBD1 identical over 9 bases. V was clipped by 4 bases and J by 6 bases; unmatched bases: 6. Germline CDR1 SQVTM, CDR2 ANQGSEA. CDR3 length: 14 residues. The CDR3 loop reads CSVGIGTGYEKLFF. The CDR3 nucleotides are TGCAGCGTTGGGATTGGGACAGGGTATGAAAAACTGTTTTTT.

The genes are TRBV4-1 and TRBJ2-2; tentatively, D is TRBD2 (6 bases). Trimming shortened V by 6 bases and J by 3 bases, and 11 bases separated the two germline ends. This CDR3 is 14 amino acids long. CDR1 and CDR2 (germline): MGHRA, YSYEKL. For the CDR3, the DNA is TGCGCCAGCAGACCGAGGGAGGACACCGGGGAGCTGTTTTTT. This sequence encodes CASRPREDTGELFF.

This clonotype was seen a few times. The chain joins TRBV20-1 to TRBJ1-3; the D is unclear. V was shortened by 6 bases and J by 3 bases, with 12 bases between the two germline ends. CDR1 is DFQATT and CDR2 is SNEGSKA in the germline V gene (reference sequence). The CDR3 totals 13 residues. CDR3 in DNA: TGCAGTGCAGTAAACAGAAATGGAAACACCATATATTTT. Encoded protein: CSAVNRNGNTIYF.

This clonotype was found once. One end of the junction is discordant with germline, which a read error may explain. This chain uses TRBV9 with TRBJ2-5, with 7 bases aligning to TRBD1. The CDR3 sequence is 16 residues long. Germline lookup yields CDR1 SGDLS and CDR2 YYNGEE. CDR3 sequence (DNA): TGTCCCAGCAGCGTAGGTTCGGGACAGATTACCGAGACCCAGTACTTC. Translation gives CPSSVGSGQITETQYF.

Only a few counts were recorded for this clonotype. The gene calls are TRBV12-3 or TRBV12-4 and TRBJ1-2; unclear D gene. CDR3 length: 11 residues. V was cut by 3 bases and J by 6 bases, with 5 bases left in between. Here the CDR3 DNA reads TGTGCCAGCAGTTTTTGGGATGGCTACACCTTC. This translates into CASSFWDGYTF.

In nucleotides, the CDR3 is TGTGCCAGCAGTTTTCTACAGGGGTCTGGCTACACCTTC. Protein sequence: CASSFLQGSGYTF. The V gene is TRBV12-3 or TRBV12-4, the J gene TRBJ1-2; the match to TRBD1 covers 7 bases. The CDR3 consists of 13 residues. The junction had 5 bases not matched to a gene; V was cut back by 3 bases and J by 7 bases.

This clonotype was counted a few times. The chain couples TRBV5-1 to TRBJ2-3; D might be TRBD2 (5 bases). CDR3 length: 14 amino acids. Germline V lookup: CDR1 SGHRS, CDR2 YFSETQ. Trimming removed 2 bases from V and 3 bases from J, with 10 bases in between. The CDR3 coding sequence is TGCGCCAGCAGCTTCGGGAAGACGACAGATACGCAGTATTTT. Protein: CASSFGKTTDTQYF.

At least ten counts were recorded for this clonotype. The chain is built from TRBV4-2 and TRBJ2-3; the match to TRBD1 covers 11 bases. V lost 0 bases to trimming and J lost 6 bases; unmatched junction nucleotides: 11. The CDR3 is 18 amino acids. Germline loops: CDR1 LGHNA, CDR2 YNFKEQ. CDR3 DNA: TGTGCCAGCAGCCAAGATGGGGACAGGGGGTCGACCAGGGATACGCAGTATTTT. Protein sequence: CASSQDGDRGSTRDTQYF.

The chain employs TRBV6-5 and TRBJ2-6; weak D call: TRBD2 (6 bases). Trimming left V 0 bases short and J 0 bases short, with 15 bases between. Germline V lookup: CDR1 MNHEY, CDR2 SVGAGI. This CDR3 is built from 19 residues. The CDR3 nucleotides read TGTGCCAGCAGTTACTCTTCCGGAGGGGTCATCTCTGGGGCCAACGTCCTGACTTTC. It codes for CASSYSSGGVISGANVLTF.

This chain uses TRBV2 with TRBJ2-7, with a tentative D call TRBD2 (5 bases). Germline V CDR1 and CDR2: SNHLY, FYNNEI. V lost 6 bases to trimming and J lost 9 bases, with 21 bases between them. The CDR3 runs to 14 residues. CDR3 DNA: TGTGCCAGCAGAGACCCCCCGGAGGTTGCCGGGCAGTACGTC. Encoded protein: CASRDPPEVAGQYV.

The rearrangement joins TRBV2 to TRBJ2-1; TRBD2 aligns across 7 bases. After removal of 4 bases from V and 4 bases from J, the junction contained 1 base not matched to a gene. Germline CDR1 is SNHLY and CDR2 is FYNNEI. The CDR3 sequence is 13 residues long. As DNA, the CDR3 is TGTGCCAGCAGTGGGGAGGGGTACAATGAGCAGTTCTTC. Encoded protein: CASSGEGYNEQFF.

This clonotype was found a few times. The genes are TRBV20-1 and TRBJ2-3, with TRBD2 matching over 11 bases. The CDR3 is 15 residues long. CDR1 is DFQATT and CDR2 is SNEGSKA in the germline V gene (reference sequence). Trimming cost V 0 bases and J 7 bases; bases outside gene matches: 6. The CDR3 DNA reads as TGCAGTGCTAGAGATTTAGCGGGAGGGCAATATACGCAGTATTTT. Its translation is CSARDLAGGQYTQYF.

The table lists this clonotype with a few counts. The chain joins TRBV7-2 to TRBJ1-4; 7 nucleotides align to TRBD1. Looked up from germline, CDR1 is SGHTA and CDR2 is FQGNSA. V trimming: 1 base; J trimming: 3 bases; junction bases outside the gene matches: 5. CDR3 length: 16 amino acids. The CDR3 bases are TGTGCCAGCAGCTTAGTACCGGGACAGTCTAATGAAAAACTGTTTTTT. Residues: CASSLVPGQSNEKLFF. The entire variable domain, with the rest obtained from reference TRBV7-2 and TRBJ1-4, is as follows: GAGVSQSPSNKVTEKGKDVELRCDPISGHTALYWYRQSLGQGLEFLIYFQGNSAPDKSGLPSDRFSAERTGGSVSTLTIQRTQQEDSAVYLCASSLVPGQSNEKLFFGSGTQLSVL.

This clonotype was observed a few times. The CDR3 is CASSFQGVAGRETQYF. In DNA form, the CDR3 reads TGTGCCAGCAGTTTCCAAGGTGTCGCAGGGCGCGAGACCCAGTACTTC. This chain links TRBV12-3 or TRBV12-4 with TRBJ2-5; D might be TRBD1 (5 bases). The CDR3 length is 16 residues. Trimming removed 3 bases at V and 5 bases at J, with 19 bases between.

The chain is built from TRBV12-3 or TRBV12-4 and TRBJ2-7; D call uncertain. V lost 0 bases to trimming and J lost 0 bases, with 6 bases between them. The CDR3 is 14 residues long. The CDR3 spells CASSLAGSSYEQYV. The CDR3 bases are TGTGCCAGCAGTTTAGCAGGTAGCTCCTACGAGCAGTACGTC.

The CDR3 loop is CASSYSLAHYEQYF. The CDR3 DNA reads as TGTGCCAGCAGTTACTCGCTAGCACACTACGAGCAGTACTTC. The chain employs TRBV6-5 and TRBJ2-7; D might be TRBD2 (5 bases). Germline V gene data show CDR1 as MNHEY and CDR2 as SVGAGI. Between the trimmed V and J ends, which lost 0 bases and 3 bases, there was a span of 9 bases. This CDR3 spans 14 amino acids.

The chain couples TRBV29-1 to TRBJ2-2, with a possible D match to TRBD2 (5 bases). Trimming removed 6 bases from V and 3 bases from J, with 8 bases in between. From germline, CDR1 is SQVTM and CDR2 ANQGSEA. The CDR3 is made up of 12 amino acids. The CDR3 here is CSVGMHTGELFF. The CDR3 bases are TGCAGCGTCGGGATGCACACCGGGGAGCTGTTTTTT.

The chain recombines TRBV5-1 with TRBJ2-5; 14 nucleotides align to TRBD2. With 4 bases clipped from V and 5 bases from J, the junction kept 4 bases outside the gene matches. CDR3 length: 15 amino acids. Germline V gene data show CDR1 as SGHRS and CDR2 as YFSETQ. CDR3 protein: CASSQGTSGGETQYF. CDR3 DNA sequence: TGCGCCAGCAGCCAGGGGACTAGCGGGGGTGAGACCCAGTACTTC.

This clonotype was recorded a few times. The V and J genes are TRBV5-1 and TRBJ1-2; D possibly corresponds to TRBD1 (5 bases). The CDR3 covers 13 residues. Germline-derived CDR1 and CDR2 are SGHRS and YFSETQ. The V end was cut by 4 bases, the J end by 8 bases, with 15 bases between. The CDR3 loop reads CASSPLGDRGYTF. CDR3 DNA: TGCGCCAGCAGCCCGCTGGGGGATAGAGGCTACACCTTC.

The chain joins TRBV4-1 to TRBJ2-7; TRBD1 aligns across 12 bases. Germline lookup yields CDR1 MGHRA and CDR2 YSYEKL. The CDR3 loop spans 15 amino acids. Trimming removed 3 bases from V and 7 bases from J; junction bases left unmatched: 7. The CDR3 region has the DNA TGCGCCAGCAGCCACCCGGGACAGGGGGCGGGGGAGCAGTACTTC. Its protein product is CASSHPGQGAGEQYF.

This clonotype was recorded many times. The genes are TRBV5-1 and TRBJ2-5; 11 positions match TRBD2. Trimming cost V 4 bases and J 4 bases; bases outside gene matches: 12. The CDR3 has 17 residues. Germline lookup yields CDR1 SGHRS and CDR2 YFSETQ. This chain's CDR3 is CASSRGTSGNQGETQYF. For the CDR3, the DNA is TGCGCCAGCAGCCGTGGGACTAGCGGAAATCAGGGAGAGACCCAGTACTTC.

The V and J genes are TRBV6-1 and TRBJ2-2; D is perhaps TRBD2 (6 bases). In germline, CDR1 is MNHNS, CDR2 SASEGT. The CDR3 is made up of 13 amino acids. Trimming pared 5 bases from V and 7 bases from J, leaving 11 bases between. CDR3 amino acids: CASSHGTFGELFF. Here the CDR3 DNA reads TGTGCCAGCAGTCATGGGACTTTCGGGGAGCTGTTTTTT.